The 19 T cell receptor beta chains below were found in one sample sequenced in a study of vaccination effects on CD4 cells after COVID-19. Antigen-specific CD4+ T cell clonotypes were called by their expansion after viral peptide-pool culture in ViraFEST. The culture ran for approximately nine days before CD4+ T cells were isolated. Participants completed two doses of the BNT162b2 or mRNA-1273 vaccine. The antigens for these receptors are not known. Profiled with immunoSEQ multiplex PCR; TCRdb holds only in-frame clones, not every one. This sample has roughly 56,000 clones, with around three quarters found just once. The sample was CD4+ T cells from PBMCs cultured with HCoV-229E spike peptides, taken after COVID-19 vaccination. Every receptor here comes from a human donor who received a COVID-19 vaccine.

This clone was found a few times. The DNA of the CDR3 is TGTGCCAGCAGTATAAGTATGAACACTGAAGCTTTCTTT. Translation: CASSISMNTEAFF. The genes are TRBV28 and TRBJ1-1; D ambiguous. Per germline, CDR1 MDHEN and CDR2 SYDVKM. V was cut by 5 bases and J by 0 bases, with 7 bases left in between. This CDR3 is built from 13 residues.

This chain uses TRBV5-1 with TRBJ1-3; possibly TRBD1 for D (5 bases). The CDR3 sequence is 16 residues long. V was clipped by 0 bases and J by 2 bases, with 12 bases between them. CDR1 is SGHRS, CDR2 YFSETQ, per germline. The CDR3 reads CASSLAETATGNTIYF. CDR3 in DNA: TGCGCCAGCAGCTTGGCTGAGACAGCGACTGGAAACACCATATATTTT. Full variable domain (rest looked up from reference TRBV5-1 and TRBJ1-3): KAGVTQTPRYLIKTRGQQVTLSCSPISGHRSVSWYQQTPGQGLQFLFEYFSETQRNKGNFPGRFSGRQFSNSRSEMNVSTLELGDSALYLCASSLAETATGNTIYFGEGSWLTVV.

This clone has only a few counts. CDR3 DNA: TGTGCCAGCAGTCGGGTTTACACTGAAGCTTTCTTT. Translated, it gives CASSRVYTEAFF. V is TRBV2 and J is TRBJ1-1; no reliable D call. The CDR3 sequence is 12 residues long. Germline V lookup: CDR1 SNHLY, CDR2 FYNNEI. V was cut by 5 bases and J by 3 bases, with 7 bases left in between.

The chain uses TRBV6-5 and TRBJ1-6; D remains ambiguous. Germline CDR1 reads MNHEY; CDR2 reads SVGAGI. Trimming shortened V by 0 bases and J by 12 bases, and 9 bases separated the two germline ends. This CDR3 contains 13 residues. The CDR3 region is CASSYSSPQPLHF. In DNA form, the CDR3 reads TGTGCCAGCAGTTACTCGAGCCCCCAACCCCTCCACTTT.

This chain joins TRBV21-1 and TRBJ1-6. TRBV21-1 has pseudogene status. CDR3 length: 18 amino acids. The CDR3 region is CASSPGPTGSSYNSPLHF. The CDR3 coding sequence is TGTGCCAGCAGTCCCGGGCCAACTGGGAGCTCCTATAATTCACCCCTCCACTTT.

The chain carries TRBV19 and TRBJ2-5; 9 bases align to TRBD2. This CDR3 comprises 16 residues. After removal of 4 bases from V and 0 bases from J, the junction contained 6 bases not matched to a gene. Germline values: CDR1 LNHDA, CDR2 SQIVND (reference sequence). This CDR3 is CASSRGTSRDQETQYF. The CDR3 DNA sequence: TGTGCCAGTAGTAGGGGGACTAGCCGCGACCAAGAGACCCAGTACTTC.

The rearrangement links TRBV5-6 to TRBJ1-6; D is unclear. Trimming stripped 0 bases from V and 12 bases from J, with 10 bases between. Germline CDR1 and CDR2: SGHDT and YYEEEE. The CDR3 covers 13 residues. The CDR3 reads CASSLDRTGPLHF. In DNA, the CDR3 is TGTGCCAGCAGCTTGGACAGAACGGGACCCCTCCACTTT.

The chain uses TRBV19 and TRBJ1-5; 8 nucleotides align to TRBD1. This CDR3 spans 13 amino acids. Trimming at V came to 10 bases and at J to 8 bases, leaving 10 bases not matched to a gene. Germline lookup yields CDR1 LNHDA and CDR2 SQIVND (reference sequence). The CDR3, as DNA: TGTGCCACTACCGACAGGGGTTGGAAGCCCCAGCATTTT. It yields the protein CATTDRGWKPQHF. Using reference TRBV19 and TRBJ1-5 for the parts outside the CDR3, the full variable domain is DGGITQSPKYLFRKEGQNVTLSCEQNLNHDAMYWYRQDPGQGLRLIYYSQIVNDFQKGDIAEGYSVSREKKESFPLTVTSAQKNPTAFYLCATTDRGWKPQHFGDGTRLSIL.

This clone was counted only a few times. CDR3 nucleotide sequence: TGTGCCAGCTCACCACCACTAGCGGGGGGGAGCACGCAGTATTTT. Encoded protein: CASSPPLAGGSTQYF. This chain joins TRBV18 and TRBJ2-3; 13 positions match TRBD2. Trimming took 0 bases from V and 9 from J; bases not matched to a gene: 3. Germline CDR1 reads KGHSH; CDR2 reads LQKENI. The CDR3 loop spans 15 amino acids.

The V call is TRBV20-1, the J call TRBJ1-2; a weak D match, TRBD1 (6 bases). Looked up from germline, CDR1 is DFQATT and CDR2 is SNEGSKA (reference sequence). The length of the CDR3 is 13 residues. Trimming removed 3 bases from V and 4 bases from J, with 12 bases in between. As DNA, the CDR3 is TGCAGTGCTAGTGTACAGGGTCGCTATGGCTACACCTTC. It codes for CSASVQGRYGYTF.

The genes are TRBV5-1 and TRBJ2-5; 12 bases are shared with TRBD2. CDR1 is SGHRS, CDR2 YFSETQ, per germline. CDR3 length equals 16 residues. Germline trimming cut 2 bases from V and 1 base from J; bases unmatched to any gene: 3. CDR3 region: CASSLLAGGLQETQYF. The CDR3 region has the DNA TGCGCCAGCAGCTTACTAGCGGGGGGCCTCCAAGAGACCCAGTACTTC.

The chain carries TRBV6-1 and TRBJ1-4; TRBD1 matches 9 bases. Germline-derived CDR1 and CDR2 are MNHNS and SASEGT. The CDR3 spans 16 residues. The J segment lost 8 bases and the V segment lost 0 bases, leaving 7 bases of the junction unmatched. This CDR3 reads CASSEALGQGNEKLFF. The CDR3 region has the DNA TGTGCCAGCAGTGAAGCGCTCGGACAGGGGAACGAAAAACTGTTTTTT.

The V and J genes are TRBV12-3 or TRBV12-4 and TRBJ1-1; no reliable D call. The CDR3 totals 13 residues. The V and J ends lost 3 bases and 3 bases respectively, with 8 bases between them. The CDR3: CASSFTDYTEAFF. In DNA form, the CDR3 reads TGTGCCAGCAGTTTTACGGATTACACTGAAGCTTTCTTT.

This clone was seen a handful of times. V usage is TRBV5-1 and J usage is TRBJ2-1; D ambiguous. CDR1 SGHRS and CDR2 YFSETQ come from the germline V gene. The CDR3 has 13 amino acids. V was cut by 5 bases and J by 2 bases, with 8 bases left in between. The CDR3: CASSMRPYNEQFF. The CDR3 DNA reads TGCGCCAGCAGTATGCGGCCCTACAATGAGCAGTTCTTC.

This clone was seen a handful of times. The V call is TRBV7-2, the J call TRBJ2-5; a possible D gene is TRBD1 (5 bases). The CDR3 has 13 residues. V lost 5 bases and J lost 5, with 12 bases in between. Germline V gene sequence: CDR1 SGHTA, CDR2 FQGNSA. CDR3 nucleotide sequence: TGTGCCAGCAGCCCCAGGGTTACGGAGACCCAGTACTTC. Residues: CASSPRVTETQYF.

The chain combines TRBV7-2 with TRBJ1-2, with 8 bases lining up with TRBD1. The germline V gene has CDR1 SGHTA and CDR2 FQGNSA. V lost 6 bases to trimming and J lost 8 bases; unmatched junction nucleotides: 14. The CDR3 length is 15 residues. For the CDR3, the DNA is TGTGCCAGCAGAATAGGGACAGGCGGCCTGGGGGGCTACACCTTC. Translated: CASRIGTGGLGGYTF.

This clone was seen more than once but under ten times. The chain employs TRBV5-1 and TRBJ2-1, with 13 bases lining up with TRBD2. V lost 4 bases and J lost 6; bases outside the gene matches: 10. This CDR3 contains 17 residues. The V gene's germline CDR1 is SGHRS and CDR2 YFSETQ. For the CDR3, the DNA is TGCGCCAGCAGCCGTCCAACTAGCGGGGGGGTAGTCAATGAGCAGTTCTTC. Translating it yields CASSRPTSGGVVNEQFF.

The V gene is TRBV29-1, the J gene TRBJ2-3, with a weak D call TRBD2 (6 bases). V was shortened by 6 bases and J by 5 bases, with 27 bases between the two germline ends. The CDR3 is 17 amino acids. Germline V gives CDR1 SQVTM, CDR2 ANQGSEA. The CDR3 spells CSVVNSVVLRRGDTQYF. CDR3 DNA sequence: TGCAGCGTAGTAAACTCTGTAGTCCTTCGGCGGGGAGATACGCAGTATTTT.

This clone appeared once. This chain joins TRBV2 and TRBJ2-7; D unresolved. V was cut by 6 bases and J by 4 bases, with 7 bases left in between. This CDR3 contains 11 residues. Germline CDR1 is SNHLY and CDR2 is FYNNEI. The CDR3 DNA follows: TGTGCCAGCAGCGACTGGTACGAGCAGTACGTC. This codes for CASSDWYEQYV.